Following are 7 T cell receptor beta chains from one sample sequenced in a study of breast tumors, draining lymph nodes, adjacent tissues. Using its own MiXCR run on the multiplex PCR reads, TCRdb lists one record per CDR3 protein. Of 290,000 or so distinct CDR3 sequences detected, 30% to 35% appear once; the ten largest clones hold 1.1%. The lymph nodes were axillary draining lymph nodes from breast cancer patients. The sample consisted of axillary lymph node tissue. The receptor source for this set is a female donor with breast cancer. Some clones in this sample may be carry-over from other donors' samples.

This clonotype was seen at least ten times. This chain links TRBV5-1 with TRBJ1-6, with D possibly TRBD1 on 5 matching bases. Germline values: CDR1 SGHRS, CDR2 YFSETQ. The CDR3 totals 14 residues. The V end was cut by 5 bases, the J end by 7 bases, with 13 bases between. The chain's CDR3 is CASRIGTENSPLHF. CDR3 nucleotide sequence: TGCGCCAGCAGAATTGGGACTGAGAATTCACCCCTCCACTTT.

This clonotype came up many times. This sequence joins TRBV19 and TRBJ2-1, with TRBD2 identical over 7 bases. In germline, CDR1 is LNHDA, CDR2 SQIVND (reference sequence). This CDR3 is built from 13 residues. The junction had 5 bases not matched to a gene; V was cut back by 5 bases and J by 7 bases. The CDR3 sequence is CASSAASGNEQFF. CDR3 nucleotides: TGTGCCAGTAGTGCCGCTAGCGGTAATGAGCAGTTCTTC.

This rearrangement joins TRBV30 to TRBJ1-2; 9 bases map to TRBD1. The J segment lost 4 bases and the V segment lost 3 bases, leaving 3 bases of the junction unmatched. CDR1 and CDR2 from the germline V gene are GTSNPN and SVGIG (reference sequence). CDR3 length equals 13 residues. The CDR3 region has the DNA TGTGCCTGGAGGGACAGGGGCCCCTATGGCTACACCTTC. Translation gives CAWRDRGPYGYTF. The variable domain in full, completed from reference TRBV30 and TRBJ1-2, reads SQTIHQWPATLVQPVGSPLSLECTVEGTSNPNLYWYRQAAGRGLQLLFYSVGIGQISSEVPQNLSASRPQDRQFILSSKKLLLSDSGFYLCAWRDRGPYGYTFGSGTRLTVV.

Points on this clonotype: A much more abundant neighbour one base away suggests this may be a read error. CDR3 sequence: CSASPLLAGAYNEQFF. In DNA form, the CDR3 reads TGCAGTGCTAGTCCCCTACTAGCGGGAGCCTACAATGAGCAGTTCTTC. The chain employs TRBV20-1 and TRBJ2-1, with 11 bases matching TRBD2. Germline lookup yields CDR1 DFQATT and CDR2 SNEGSKA (reference sequence). V lost 3 bases to trimming and J lost 2 bases; unmatched junction nucleotides: 6. This CDR3 contains 16 residues.

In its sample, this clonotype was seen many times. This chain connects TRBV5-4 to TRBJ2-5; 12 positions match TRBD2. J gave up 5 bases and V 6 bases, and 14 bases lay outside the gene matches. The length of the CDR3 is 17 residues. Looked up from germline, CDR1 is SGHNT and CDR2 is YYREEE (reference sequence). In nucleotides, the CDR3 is TGTGCCAGCACCATCTTGACTAGCGGGGGCCTCGGGGAGACCCAGTACTTC. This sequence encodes CASTILTSGGLGETQYF.

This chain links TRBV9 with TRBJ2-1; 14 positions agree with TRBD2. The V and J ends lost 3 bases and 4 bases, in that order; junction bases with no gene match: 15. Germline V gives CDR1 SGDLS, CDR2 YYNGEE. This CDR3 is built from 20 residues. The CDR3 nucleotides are TGTGCCAGCAGCGAAAGGGTTCGGACTAGCGGGAGGCCCAGGTACAATGAGCAGTTCTTC. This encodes CASSERVRTSGRPRYNEQFF.

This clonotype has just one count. The CDR3 DNA reads as TGCAGTGCTAGGGACAGGGGACATACGTCGCAGTACTTC. This sequence encodes CSARDRGHTSQYF. This rearrangement joins TRBV20-1 to TRBJ2-7; 9 bases line up with TRBD1. Germline CDR1 is DFQATT and CDR2 is SNEGSKA (reference sequence). Trimming at V came to 3 bases and at J to 9 bases, leaving 9 bases not matched to a gene. CDR3 length: 13 residues.